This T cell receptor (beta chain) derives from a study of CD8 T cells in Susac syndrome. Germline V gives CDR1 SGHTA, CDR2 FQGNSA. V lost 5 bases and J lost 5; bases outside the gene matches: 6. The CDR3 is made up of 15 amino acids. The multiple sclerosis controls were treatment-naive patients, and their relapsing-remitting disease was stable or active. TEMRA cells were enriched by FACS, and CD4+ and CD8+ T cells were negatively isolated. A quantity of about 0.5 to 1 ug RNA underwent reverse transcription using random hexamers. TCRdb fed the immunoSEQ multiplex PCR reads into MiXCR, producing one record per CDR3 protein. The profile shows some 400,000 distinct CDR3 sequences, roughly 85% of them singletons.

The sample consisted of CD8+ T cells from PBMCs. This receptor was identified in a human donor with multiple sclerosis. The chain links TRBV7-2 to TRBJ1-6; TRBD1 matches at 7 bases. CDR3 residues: CASSHRQGDNSPLHF. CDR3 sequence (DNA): TGTGCCAGCAGCCACCGACAGGGAGATAATTCACCCCTCCACTTT.